One sample yielded the 26 T cell receptor beta chains listed below, sequenced in a study of beta chain features in type 1 diabetes. The authors reverse transcribed all of the isolated RNA, so sequencing captured expressed TCRB transcripts. TCRdb's table, derived via immunoSEQ multiplex PCR, lists solely in-frame clones and lacks some. The sample includes about 5,700 clones, 60% to 85% of them seen just once. The specimen sequenced was Tregs from blood. These receptor sequences come from a man aged 18 to 35 in good health.

The rearrangement links TRBV19 to TRBJ2-3; 10 nucleotides agree with TRBD1. CDR1 and CDR2 from the germline V gene are LNHDA and SQIVND (reference sequence). The V segment lost 10 bases and the J segment 5 bases; nucleotides outside the gene matches: 6. The CDR3 covers 13 residues. In DNA form, the CDR3 reads TGTGCCACGACAGGGGGCGCGGAAGATACGCAGTATTTT. Protein sequence: CATTGGAEDTQYF.

The chain combines TRBV4-1 with TRBJ1-4; 7 bases agree with TRBD1. The germline gives CDR1 MGHRA, CDR2 YSYEKL. The CDR3 contains 15 residues. V dropped 2 bases and J dropped 6; count of bases not matched to a gene: 6. The CDR3 spells CASSQPDRVHEKLFF. The CDR3 DNA reads as TGCGCCAGCAGCCAACCCGACAGGGTCCATGAAAAACTGTTTTTT.

The chain carries TRBV18 and TRBJ2-1, with 8 bases matching TRBD2. CDR3 length: 15 amino acids. Germline loops: CDR1 KGHSH, CDR2 LQKENI. The trim removed 6 bases at V and 4 bases at J, leaving 8 bases unmatched. CDR3 amino acids: CASSARGGSYNEQFF. The DNA of the CDR3 is TGTGCCAGCTCCGCCCGGGGGGGGTCGTACAATGAGCAGTTCTTC.

This clone has just a few counts. The chain is built from TRBV7-3 and TRBJ2-7; TRBD1 aligns across 9 bases. The CDR3 consists of 14 residues. The germline gives CDR1 SGHTA, CDR2 FQGTGA. With V trimmed by 5 bases and J by 8 bases, 10 bases remained unmatched. The CDR3 spells CASSPGTGSFQQYF. The CDR3 region has the DNA TGTGCCAGCAGCCCCGGGACAGGGTCGTTCCAGCAGTACTTC.

The rearrangement links TRBV27 to TRBJ2-3, with TRBD1 matching 7 bases. V lost 2 bases, J lost 1 base, and 0 bases stayed unmatched. The CDR3 loop spans 14 amino acids. Germline V lookup: CDR1 MNHEY, CDR2 SMNVEV (reference sequence). CDR3 amino acids: CASSLGTGTDTQYF. In nucleotides, the CDR3 is TGTGCCAGCAGTTTAGGGACAGGCACAGATACGCAGTATTTT.

J is TRBJ1-2 and V is TRBV25-1, with D uncertain. The CDR3 has 13 residues. V lost 1 base and J lost 1, with 4 bases in between. Germline V CDR1 and CDR2: MGHDK, SYGVNS. In DNA form, the CDR3 reads TGTGCCAGCAGTGAATCCCATAACTATGGCTACACCTTC. Its translation: CASSESHNYGYTF.

This chain uses TRBV13 with TRBJ2-7; perhaps TRBD2 as D (6 bases). CDR1 is PRHDT, CDR2 FYEKMQ, per germline (reference sequence). There are 16 residues in the CDR3. Trimming removed 1 base at V and 7 bases at J, with 20 bases between. In DNA, the CDR3 is TGTGCCAGCAGCTTAGCCCTAACACCGGGAGTGGGGGAGCAGTACTTC. Its protein product is CASSLALTPGVGEQYF.

The chain couples TRBV2 to TRBJ1-1, with 7 positions matching TRBD1. Germline V gene sequence: CDR1 SNHLY, CDR2 FYNNEI. CDR3 size: 12 residues. V lost 9 bases and J lost 0; bases outside the gene matches: 1. The CDR3 nucleotides read TGTGCCAGTGGACAGGTGAACACTGAAGCTTTCTTT. Amino acid sequence: CASGQVNTEAFF.

This chain joins TRBV25-1 and TRBJ1-1; 8 bases agree with TRBD1. The CDR3 totals 17 residues. CDR1 is MGHDK and CDR2 is SYGVNS in the germline V gene. V shed 0 bases and J 1 base; nucleotides not matched to a gene: 7. The CDR3 coding sequence is TGTGCCAGCAGTGAATATCTAGGACAGGGCCGGAACACTGAAGCTTTCTTT. Its translation is CASSEYLGQGRNTEAFF.

The CDR3 DNA follows: TGCGCCAGCAGCCCCACGGCAGGGAACACCGGGGAGCTGTTTTTT. Protein: CASSPTAGNTGELFF. This chain connects TRBV5-1 to TRBJ2-2; D gene uncertain. CDR3 length equals 15 residues. The V end lost 4 bases, the J end lost 1 base, and 11 bases lay between the germline ends. Germline loops: CDR1 SGHRS, CDR2 YFSETQ.

J is TRBJ1-1 and V is TRBV18; the D is unclear. Per germline, CDR1 KGHSH and CDR2 LQKENI. The CDR3 extends over 15 amino acids. The V end lost 1 base, the J end lost 4 bases, and 13 bases lay between the germline ends. CDR3 loop: CASSPQGFGSTEAFF. In DNA, the CDR3 is TGTGCCAGCTCACCACAGGGATTTGGGAGCACTGAAGCTTTCTTT.

V gene TRBV7-8 combines with J gene TRBJ2-1; 7 nucleotides match TRBD2. The J segment lost 3 bases and the V segment lost 5 bases, leaving 10 bases of the junction unmatched. Germline loops: CDR1 SGHVS, CDR2 FQNEAQ. This CDR3 has 16 amino acids. Here the CDR3 DNA reads TGTGCCAGCAGCCCAGGAGGTCCTAGCGGCTACAATGAGCAGTTCTTC. Translated, it gives CASSPGGPSGYNEQFF.

The DNA of the CDR3 is TGTGCCAGCAGCGCGAGGGGACAGGGGAACACTGAAGCTTTCTTT. Protein sequence: CASSARGQGNTEAFF. The gene calls are TRBV9 and TRBJ1-1, with TRBD1 matching over 9 bases. With V trimmed by 3 bases and J by 1 base, 4 bases remained unmatched. Germline V gives CDR1 SGDLS, CDR2 YYNGEE. The CDR3 loop spans 15 amino acids.

The chain couples TRBV2 to TRBJ2-7; TRBD1 agrees at 7 bases. The V gene end was trimmed by 3 bases and the J gene end by 3 bases; junction bases not matched to a gene: 2. The length of the CDR3 is 13 residues. From germline, CDR1 is SNHLY and CDR2 FYNNEI. CDR3 sequence: CASSEGQLYEQYF. The CDR3 DNA is TGTGCCAGCAGTGAGGGACAGCTCTACGAGCAGTACTTC.

This sequence joins TRBV10-3 and TRBJ2-7, with TRBD2 identical over 9 bases. CDR3 length: 13 amino acids. From germline, CDR1 is ENHRY and CDR2 SYGVKD. V gave up 6 bases and J gave up 6 bases; unmatched junction bases: 6. CDR3 in DNA: TGTGCCATCAGGGCGGGGGGGCCGGGCGAGCAGTACTTC. It yields the protein CAIRAGGPGEQYF.

The chain links TRBV6-1 to TRBJ2-2, with TRBD2 matching over 14 bases. V was pared by 4 bases and J by 1 base, with 2 bases of the junction left unmatched. The CDR3 extends over 17 amino acids. The V gene's germline CDR1 is MNHNS and CDR2 SASEGT. The CDR3 region is CASSGGTSGGNTGELFF. CDR3 DNA sequence: TGTGCCAGCAGTGGCGGGACTAGCGGGGGGAACACCGGGGAGCTGTTTTTT.

This clone was seen once. The J gene is TRBJ1-2, the V gene TRBV6-5; 8 bases align to TRBD1. CDR1 is MNHEY, CDR2 SVGAGI, per germline. This CDR3 contains 13 residues. V shed 6 bases, J shed 7 bases, and the junction held 7 bases outside the gene matches. The CDR3 sequence is CASSARGLGGYTF. The CDR3 region has the DNA TGTGCCAGCAGCGCCAGGGGGCTTGGTGGCTACACCTTC.

The rearrangement joins TRBV7-2 to TRBJ2-1; maybe TRBD1 (6 bases). This CDR3 spans 14 amino acids. Trimming stripped 5 bases from V and 6 bases from J, with 14 bases between. Germline loops: CDR1 SGHTA, CDR2 FQGNSA. The CDR3 region has the DNA TGTGCCAGCAGCGGCAGGGGATTTGGCAATGAGCAGTTCTTC. Its protein product is CASSGRGFGNEQFF.

This chain joins TRBV5-1 and TRBJ1-1; D may be TRBD1 (5 bases). This CDR3 contains 16 residues. CDR1 SGHRS and CDR2 YFSETQ come from the germline V gene. The V and J ends lost 9 bases and 0 bases respectively, with 21 bases between them. CDR3 sequence reads: CATTPGFRGMNTEAFF. CDR3 bases: TGCGCCACCACCCCCGGGTTTAGGGGAATGAACACTGAAGCTTTCTTT.

This chain connects TRBV5-4 to TRBJ2-7, with 9 bases aligning to TRBD2. Trimming removed 0 bases from V and 4 bases from J; junction bases left unmatched: 5. The germline CDR1 and CDR2 sequences are SGHNT and YYREEE (reference sequence). This CDR3 has 15 residues. This chain's CDR3 is CASSLEAGGSYEQYF. CDR3 bases: TGTGCCAGCAGCTTGGAGGCGGGGGGGTCGTACGAGCAGTACTTC.

V usage is TRBV7-2 and J usage is TRBJ2-7, with 7 bases aligning to TRBD2. Looked up from germline, CDR1 is SGHTA and CDR2 is FQGNSA. This CDR3 spans 13 amino acids. The V and J ends lost 2 bases and 2 bases, in that order; junction bases with no gene match: 0. In DNA, the CDR3 is TGTGCCAGCAGCTTACTAGCGGCCTACGAGCAGTACTTC. Its protein is CASSLLAAYEQYF.

The genes are TRBV29-1 and TRBJ2-1, with TRBD1 identical over 10 bases. The germline V gene encodes CDR1 SQVTM and CDR2 ANQGSEA. This CDR3 is built from 15 residues. Trimming at V came to 4 bases and at J to 3 bases, leaving 6 bases not matched to a gene. CDR3 nucleotides: TGCAGCGTTGGGGGACAGGGGCGCTACTACAATGAGCAGTTCTTC. This translates into CSVGGQGRYYNEQFF.

With respect to this clone: Sequence at one end of the junction differs from germline and may be a read error. The chain has TRBV4-3 and TRBJ2-3; the D is unclear. The CDR3 loop spans 13 amino acids. Germline-derived CDR1 and CDR2 are LGHNA and YSLEER. CDR3 nucleotide sequence: TGCGCCGGCAGCCCGCGCCGCACAGATACGCAGTATTTT. It encodes CAGSPRRTDTQYF.

The J gene is TRBJ2-1, the V gene TRBV11-2; the match to TRBD1 covers 9 bases. The CDR3 has 13 amino acids. Germline V gene data show CDR1 as SGHAT and CDR2 as FQNNGV. Trimming took 7 bases from V and 8 from J; bases not matched to a gene: 6. CDR3 bases: TGTGCCAGCAAGACAGGGGGTCAAGATGAGCAGTTCTTC. Its protein is CASKTGGQDEQFF.

The gene calls are TRBV7-2 and TRBJ2-7; a weak D match, TRBD1 (6 bases). The CDR3 is 14 amino acids. Trimming removed 2 bases at V and 6 bases at J, with 14 bases between. Germline V gene data show CDR1 as SGHTA and CDR2 as FQGNSA. CDR3 region: CASSLTVSGAEQYF. The DNA for the CDR3 is TGTGCCAGCAGCTTAACAGTATCAGGGGCCGAGCAGTACTTC.

V gene TRBV6-6 combines with J gene TRBJ1-5, with TRBD1 matching 8 bases. This CDR3 is built from 15 residues. Germline loops: CDR1 MNHNY, CDR2 SVGAGI (reference sequence). The V and J ends lost 6 bases and 3 bases, in that order; junction bases with no gene match: 7. CDR3 in amino acids: CASSPDRVDNQPQHF. CDR3 nucleotide sequence: TGTGCCAGCAGCCCGGACAGGGTGGACAATCAGCCCCAGCATTTT.